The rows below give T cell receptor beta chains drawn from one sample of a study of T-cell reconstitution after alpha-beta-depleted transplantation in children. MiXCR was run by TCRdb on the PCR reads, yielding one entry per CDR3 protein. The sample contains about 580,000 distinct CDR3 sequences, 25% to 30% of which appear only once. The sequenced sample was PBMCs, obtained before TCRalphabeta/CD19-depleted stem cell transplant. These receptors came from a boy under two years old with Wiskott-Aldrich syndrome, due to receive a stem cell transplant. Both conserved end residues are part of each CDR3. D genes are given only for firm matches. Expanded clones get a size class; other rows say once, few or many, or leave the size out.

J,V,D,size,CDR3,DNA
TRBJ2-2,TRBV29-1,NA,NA,CSVAQTNTGELFF,TGCAGCGTTGCGCAGACGAACACCGGGGAGCTGTTTTTT
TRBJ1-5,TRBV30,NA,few,CAWSVQGNQPQHF,TGTGCCTGGAGTGTACAAGGGAATCAGCCCCAGCATTTT
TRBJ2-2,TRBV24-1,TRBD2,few,CATSESGSGIAGELFF,TGTGCCACCAGTGAGTCAGGTAGCGGGATCGCCGGGGAGCTGTTTTTT
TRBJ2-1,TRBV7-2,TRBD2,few,CAIAPRGGGYNEQFF,TGTGCCATCGCGCCCCGGGGGGGAGGCTACAATGAGCAGTTCTTC
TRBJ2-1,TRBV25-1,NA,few,CASSEMAGFNEQFF,TGTGCCAGCAGTGAAATGGCGGGATTCAATGAGCAGTTCTTC
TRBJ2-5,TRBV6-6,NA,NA,CASSRGLEETQYF,TGTGCCAGCAGTAGGGGACTGGAAGAGACCCAGTACTTC
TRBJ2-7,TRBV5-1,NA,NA,CASSSQGDGEQYF,TGCGCCAGCAGCTCCCAGGGAGATGGCGAGCAGTACTTC
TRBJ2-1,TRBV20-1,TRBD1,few,CSAREPGQGANEQFF,TGCAGTGCTAGAGAACCGGGACAGGGGGCAAATGAGCAGTTCTTC
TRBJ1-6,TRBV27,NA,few,CASSLMQGLNSPLHF,TGTGCCAGCAGTTTAATGCAGGGTCTAAATTCACCCCTCCACTTT
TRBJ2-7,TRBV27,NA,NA,CASSPPHGLTNYEQYF,TGTGCCAGCAGTCCTCCACATGGCCTCACGAACTACGAGCAGTACTTC
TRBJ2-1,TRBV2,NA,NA,CASSDQRGNEQFF,TGTGCCAGCAGTGACCAGCGAGGGAATGAGCAGTTCTTC
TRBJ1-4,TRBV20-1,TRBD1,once,CSAKNLTGVNEKLFF,TGCAGTGCCAAGAACCTGACAGGGGTTAATGAAAAACTGTTTTTT
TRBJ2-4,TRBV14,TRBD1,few,CASSQVDRDRAKNIQYF,TGTGCCAGCAGCCAAGTTGACAGGGATAGGGCCAAAAACATTCAGTACTTC
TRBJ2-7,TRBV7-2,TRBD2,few,CASSSPGLGPPYEQYF,TGTGCCAGCAGCTCGCCGGGACTAGGTCCGCCCTACGAGCAGTACTTC
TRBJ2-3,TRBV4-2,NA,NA,CASSPLRGQGIMTSTDTQYF,TGTGCCAGCAGCCCCCTTAGAGGGCAGGGGATTATGACGAGCACAGATACGCAGTATTTT
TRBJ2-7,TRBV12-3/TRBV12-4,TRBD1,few,CASSLSPGGSYEQYF,TGTGCCAGCAGTTTAAGCCCAGGGGGCTCCTACGAGCAGTACTTC
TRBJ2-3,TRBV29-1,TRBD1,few,CSKETGTSTDTQYF,TGCAGCAAAGAGACAGGGACCAGCACAGATACGCAGTATTTT
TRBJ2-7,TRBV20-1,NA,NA,CSARSRRRAIYEQYF,TGCAGTGCTAGATCGAGGCGGAGAGCGATCTACGAGCAGTACTTC
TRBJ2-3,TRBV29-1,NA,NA,CSVVGGVGGTDTQYF,TGCAGCGTTGTGGGCGGGGTTGGTGGCACAGATACGCAGTATTTT
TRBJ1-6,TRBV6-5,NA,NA,CASSYKENSPLHF,TGTGCCAGCAGTTACAAAGAAAATTCACCCCTCCACTTT
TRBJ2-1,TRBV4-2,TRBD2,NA,CASSQDRGSGSRNEQFF,TGTGCCAGCAGCCAAGATCGCGGTAGCGGGAGCAGGAATGAGCAGTTCTTC
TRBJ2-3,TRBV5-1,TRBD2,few,CASSPSSGTPDTQYF,TGCGCCAGCAGCCCCTCTAGCGGGACCCCAGATACGCAGTATTTT
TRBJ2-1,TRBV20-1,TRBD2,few,CSALSGRSYNEQFF,TGCAGTGCCCTTAGCGGGAGATCCTACAATGAGCAGTTCTTC
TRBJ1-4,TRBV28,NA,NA,CASSLWGQATNEKLFF,TGTGCCAGCAGTTTATGGGGCCAGGCAACTAATGAAAAACTGTTTTTT
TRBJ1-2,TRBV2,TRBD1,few,CASRAGTGEGYTF,TGTGCCAGCAGAGCCGGGACAGGGGAGGGCTACACCTTC
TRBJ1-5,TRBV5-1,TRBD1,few,CASSPTATGDINQPQHF,TGCGCCAGCAGCCCCACTGCCACAGGGGACATCAATCAGCCCCAGCATTTT
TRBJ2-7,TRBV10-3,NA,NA,CAAGGGTDEQYF,TGTGCCGCCGGCGGCGGGACCGACGAGCAGTACTTC
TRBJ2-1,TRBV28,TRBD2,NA,CASVTPLGGGYNEQFF,TGTGCCAGCGTGACCCCCTTGGGGGGAGGGTACAATGAGCAGTTCTTC
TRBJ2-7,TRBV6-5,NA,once,CASSYSGVRDEQYF,TGTGCCAGCAGTTACTCGGGAGTACGGGACGAGCAGTACTTC
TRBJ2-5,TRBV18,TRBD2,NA,CASSPTLAATGETQYF,TGTGCCAGCTCACCGACACTAGCGGCGACAGGAGAGACCCAGTACTTC
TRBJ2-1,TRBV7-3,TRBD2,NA,CASSLVGTSGTEQFF,TGTGCCAGCAGCTTAGTCGGGACTAGCGGGACTGAGCAGTTCTTC
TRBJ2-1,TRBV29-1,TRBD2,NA,CSVVTSGGTSGGYNEQFF,TGCAGCGTCGTTACGTCGGGGGGGACTAGCGGGGGCTACAATGAGCAGTTCTTC
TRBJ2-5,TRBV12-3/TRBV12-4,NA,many,CASSPGLGETQYF,TGTGCCAGCAGTCCTGGACTCGGAGAGACCCAGTACTTC
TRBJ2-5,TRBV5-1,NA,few,CASSLGAIQETQYF,TGCGCCAGCAGCTTGGGGGCGATCCAAGAGACCCAGTACTTC
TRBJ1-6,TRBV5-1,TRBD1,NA,CASSYNQGDRSPLHF,TGCGCCAGCAGCTATAATCAGGGGGATAGATCACCCCTCCACTTT
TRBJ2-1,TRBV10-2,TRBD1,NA,CASRKRTGVTNEQFF,TGCGCCAGCAGAAAAAGGACAGGGGTGACCAATGAGCAGTTCTTC
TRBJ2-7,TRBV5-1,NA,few,CASSLVESSYEQYF,TGCGCCAGCAGCTTGGTGGAGAGCTCCTACGAGCAGTACTTC
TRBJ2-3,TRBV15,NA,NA,CATSRDVATQYF,TGTGCCACCAGCCGGGATGTGGCTACGCAGTATTTT
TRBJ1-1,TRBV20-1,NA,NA,CSATPQGTEAFF,TGCAGTGCTACGCCCCAGGGAACTGAAGCTTTCTTT
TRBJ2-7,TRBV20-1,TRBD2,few,CSARPGLAGGTHSYEQYF,TGCAGTGCTAGGCCCGGACTAGCGGGAGGAACCCACTCCTACGAGCAGTACTTC
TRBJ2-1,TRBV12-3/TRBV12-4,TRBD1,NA,CASRASGTGGRNEQFF,TGTGCCAGCAGAGCCTCCGGGACAGGGGGTAGAAATGAGCAGTTCTTC
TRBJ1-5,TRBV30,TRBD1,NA,CAWRHGQGQEQPQHF,TGTGCCTGGAGACACGGACAGGGCCAAGAGCAGCCCCAGCATTTT
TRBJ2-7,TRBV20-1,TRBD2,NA,CSAGLAASSYEQYF,TGCAGTGCTGGACTAGCGGCCAGCTCCTACGAGCAGTACTTC